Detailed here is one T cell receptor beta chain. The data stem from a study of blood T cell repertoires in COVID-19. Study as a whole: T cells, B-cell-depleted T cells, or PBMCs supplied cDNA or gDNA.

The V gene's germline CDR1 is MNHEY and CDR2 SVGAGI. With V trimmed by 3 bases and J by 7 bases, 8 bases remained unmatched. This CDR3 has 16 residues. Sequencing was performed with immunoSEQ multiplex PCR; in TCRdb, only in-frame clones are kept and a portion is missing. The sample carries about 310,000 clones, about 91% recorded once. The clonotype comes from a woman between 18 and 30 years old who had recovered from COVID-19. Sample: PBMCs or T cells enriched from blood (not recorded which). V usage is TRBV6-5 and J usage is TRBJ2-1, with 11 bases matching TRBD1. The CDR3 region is CASSYFGTGGRNEQFF. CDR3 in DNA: TGTGCCAGCAGTTATTTTGGGACAGGGGGTAGAAATGAGCAGTTCTTC.